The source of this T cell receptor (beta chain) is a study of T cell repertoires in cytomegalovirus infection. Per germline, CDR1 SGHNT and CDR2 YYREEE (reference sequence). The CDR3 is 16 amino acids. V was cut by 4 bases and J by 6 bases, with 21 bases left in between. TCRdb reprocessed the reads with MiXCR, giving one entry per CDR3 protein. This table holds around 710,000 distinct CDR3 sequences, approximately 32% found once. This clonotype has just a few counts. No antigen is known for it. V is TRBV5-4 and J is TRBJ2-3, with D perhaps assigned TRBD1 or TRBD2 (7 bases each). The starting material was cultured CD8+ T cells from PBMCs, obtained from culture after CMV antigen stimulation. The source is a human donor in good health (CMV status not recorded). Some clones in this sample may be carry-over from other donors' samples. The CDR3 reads CASSPNRGGGSDTQYF. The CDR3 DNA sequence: TGTGCCAGCAGCCCAAACAGGGGCGGGGGTTCGGATACGCAGTATTTT.